This T cell receptor beta chain was identified during a study of cytomegalovirus exposure and HLA in healthy donors. Notes on the study in general: One later analysis reportedly identified an Asian-associated ancestry cluster that showed fewer N-insertions than the roughly 600-donor mean.

13 Jbeta primers and 60 Vbeta primers were used for the PCR. Only in-frame clones appear in the TCRdb table, and some are missing; sequencing was by immunoSEQ multiplex PCR. The table includes some 200,000 clones, 62% detected once. This clone was observed a few times. Its target is unknown. Germline V CDR1 and CDR2: MDHEN, SYDVKM. The germline V and J ends were trimmed by 5 bases and 2 bases, with 10 bases remaining between them. The length of the CDR3 is 14 residues. The V gene is TRBV28, the J gene TRBJ1-3, with no clear D. The origin of this receptor is a man between 40 and 49 years old in good health and CMV-seronegative. Sequencing input: PBMCs. CDR3 protein: CASSGGTAGNTIYF. In DNA, the CDR3 is TGTGCCAGCAGTGGAGGAACTGCTGGAAACACCATATATTTT.